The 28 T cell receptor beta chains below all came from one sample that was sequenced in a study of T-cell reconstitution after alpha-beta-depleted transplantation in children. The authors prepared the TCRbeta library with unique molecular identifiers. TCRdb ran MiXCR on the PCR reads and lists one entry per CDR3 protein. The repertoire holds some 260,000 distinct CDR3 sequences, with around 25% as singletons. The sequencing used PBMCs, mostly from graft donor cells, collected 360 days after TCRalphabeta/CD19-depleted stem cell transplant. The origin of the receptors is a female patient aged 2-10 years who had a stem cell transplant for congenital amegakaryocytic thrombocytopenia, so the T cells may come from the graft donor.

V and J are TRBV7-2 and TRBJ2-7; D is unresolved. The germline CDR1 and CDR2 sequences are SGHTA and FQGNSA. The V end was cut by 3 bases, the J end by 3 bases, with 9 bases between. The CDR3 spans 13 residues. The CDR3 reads CASSFYGFYEQYF. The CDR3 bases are TGTGCCAGCAGCTTTTACGGGTTCTACGAGCAGTACTTC. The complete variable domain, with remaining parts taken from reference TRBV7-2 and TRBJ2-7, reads GAGVSQSPSNKVTEKGKDVELRCDPISGHTALYWYRQSLGQGLEFLIYFQGNSAPDKSGLPSDRFSAERTGGSVSTLTIQRTQQEDSAVYLCASSFYGFYEQYFGPGTRLTVT.

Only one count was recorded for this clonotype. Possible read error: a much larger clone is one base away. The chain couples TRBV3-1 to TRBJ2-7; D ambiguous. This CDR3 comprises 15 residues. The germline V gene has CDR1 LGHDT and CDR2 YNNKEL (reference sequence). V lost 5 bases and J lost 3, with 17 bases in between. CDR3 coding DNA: TGTGCCAGCAGCACTTACGTTCACGGGCGCTACGAGCAGTACTTC. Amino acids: CASSTYVHGRYEQYF.

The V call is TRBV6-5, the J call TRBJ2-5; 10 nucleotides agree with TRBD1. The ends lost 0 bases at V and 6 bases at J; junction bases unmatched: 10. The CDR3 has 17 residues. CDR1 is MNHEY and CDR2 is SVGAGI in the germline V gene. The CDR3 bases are TGTGCCAGCAGTTACTCCAGCGGTGGGACAGGGGTGAAGACCCAGTACTTC. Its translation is CASSYSSGGTGVKTQYF.

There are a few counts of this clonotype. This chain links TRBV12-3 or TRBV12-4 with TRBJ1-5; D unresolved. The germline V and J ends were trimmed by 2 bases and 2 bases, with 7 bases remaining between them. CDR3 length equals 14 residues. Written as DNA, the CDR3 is TGTGCCAGCAGTTTAACGGTCCGCAATCAGCCCCAGCATTTT. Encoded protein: CASSLTVRNQPQHF.

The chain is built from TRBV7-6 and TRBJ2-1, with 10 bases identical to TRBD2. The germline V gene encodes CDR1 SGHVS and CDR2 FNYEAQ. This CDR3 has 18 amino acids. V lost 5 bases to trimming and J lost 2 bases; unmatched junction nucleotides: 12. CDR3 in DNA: TGTGCCAGCAGCCCGACGGTAGGGACTAGCGCCACCTACAATGAGCAGTTCTTC. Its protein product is CASSPTVGTSATYNEQFF.

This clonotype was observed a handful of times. The CDR3 nucleotides are TGTGCCAGCAGCTTAGATTGGGCCAGCTCCTACAATGAGCAGTTCTTC. Translating gives CASSLDWASSYNEQFF. The V and J genes are TRBV11-2 and TRBJ2-1; no definite D call. V gave up 0 bases and J gave up 0 bases, with 9 bases separating them. CDR1 SGHAT and CDR2 FQNNGV come from the germline V gene. This CDR3 contains 16 residues.

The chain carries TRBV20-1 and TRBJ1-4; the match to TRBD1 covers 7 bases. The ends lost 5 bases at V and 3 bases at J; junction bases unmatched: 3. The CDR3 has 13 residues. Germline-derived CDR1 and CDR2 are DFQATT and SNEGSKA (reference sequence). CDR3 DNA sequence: TGCAGTGCTCGTGGGACAGCTAATGAAAAACTGTTTTTT. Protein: CSARGTANEKLFF.

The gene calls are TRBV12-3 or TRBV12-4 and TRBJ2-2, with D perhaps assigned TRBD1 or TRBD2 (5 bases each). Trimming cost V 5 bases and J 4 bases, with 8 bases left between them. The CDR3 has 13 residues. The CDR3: CASSGTGTGELFF. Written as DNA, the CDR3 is TGTGCCAGCAGTGGGACGGGCACCGGGGAGCTGTTTTTT.

CDR3 in amino acids: CASSFSRVGLSSYEQYF. Here the CDR3 DNA reads TGTGCCAGCAGCTTCTCGCGGGTGGGGTTAAGCTCCTACGAGCAGTACTTC. The chain couples TRBV21-1 to TRBJ2-7; the table's D call of TRBD2 was not tested on the DNA. TRBV21-1 represents a pseudogene. This CDR3 spans 17 amino acids.

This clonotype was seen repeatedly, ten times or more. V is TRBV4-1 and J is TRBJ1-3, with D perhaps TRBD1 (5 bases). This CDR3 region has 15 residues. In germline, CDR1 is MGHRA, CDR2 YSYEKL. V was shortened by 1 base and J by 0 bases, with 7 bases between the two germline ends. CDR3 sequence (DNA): TGCGCCAGCAGCCAAGTGCAGGGCTCTGGAAACACCATATATTTT. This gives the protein CASSQVQGSGNTIYF.

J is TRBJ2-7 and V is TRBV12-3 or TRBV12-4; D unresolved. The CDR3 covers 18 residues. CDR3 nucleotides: TGTACCTGCAGTAACCGGGCAGAGAGACCAGAACGCTCCTACGAGCAGTACTTC. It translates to CTCSNRAERPERSYEQYF.

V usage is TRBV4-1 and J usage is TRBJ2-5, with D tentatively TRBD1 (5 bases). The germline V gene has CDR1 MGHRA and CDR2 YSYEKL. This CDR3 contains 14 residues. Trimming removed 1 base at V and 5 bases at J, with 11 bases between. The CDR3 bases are TGCGCCAGCAGCCAAGGGTGGGGCTCGGAGACCCAGTACTTC. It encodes CASSQGWGSETQYF.

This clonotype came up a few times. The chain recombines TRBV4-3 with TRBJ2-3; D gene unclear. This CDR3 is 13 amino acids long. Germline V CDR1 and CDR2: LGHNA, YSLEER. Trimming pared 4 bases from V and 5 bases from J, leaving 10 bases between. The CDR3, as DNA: TGCGCCAGCAGCCTCGCCACCGGAGATACGCAGTATTTT. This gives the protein CASSLATGDTQYF.

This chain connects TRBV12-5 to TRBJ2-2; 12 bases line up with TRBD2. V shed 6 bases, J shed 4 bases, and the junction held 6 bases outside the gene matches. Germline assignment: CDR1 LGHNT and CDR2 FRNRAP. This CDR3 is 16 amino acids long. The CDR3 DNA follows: TGTGCTAGTGGCGAGGGGACTAGCGGGTCCACCGGGGAGCTGTTTTTT. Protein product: CASGEGTSGSTGELFF.

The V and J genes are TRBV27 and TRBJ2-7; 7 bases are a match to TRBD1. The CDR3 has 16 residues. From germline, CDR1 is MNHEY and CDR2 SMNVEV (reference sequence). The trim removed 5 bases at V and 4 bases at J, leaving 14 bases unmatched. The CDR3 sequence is CASSPPGQFNWYEQYF. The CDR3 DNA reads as TGTGCCAGCAGTCCCCCGGGACAGTTTAATTGGTACGAGCAGTACTTC.

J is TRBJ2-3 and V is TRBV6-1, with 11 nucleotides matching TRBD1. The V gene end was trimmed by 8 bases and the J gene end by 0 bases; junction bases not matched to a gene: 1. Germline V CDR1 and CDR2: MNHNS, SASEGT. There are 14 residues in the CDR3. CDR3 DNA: TGTGCCAGCGGGGACAGGGGGAGCACAGATACGCAGTATTTT. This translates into CASGDRGSTDTQYF.

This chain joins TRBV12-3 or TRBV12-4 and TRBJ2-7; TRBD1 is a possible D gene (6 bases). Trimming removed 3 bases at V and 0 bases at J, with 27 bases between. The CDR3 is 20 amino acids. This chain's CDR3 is CASSLGRQYYRALSSYEQYF. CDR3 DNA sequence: TGTGCCAGCAGTTTGGGAAGACAATATTACAGGGCCCTGAGCTCCTACGAGCAGTACTTC.

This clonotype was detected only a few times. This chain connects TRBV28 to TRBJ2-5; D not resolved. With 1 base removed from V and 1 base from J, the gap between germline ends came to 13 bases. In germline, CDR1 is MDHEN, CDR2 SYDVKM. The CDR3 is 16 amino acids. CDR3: CASSLSKFLTQETQYF. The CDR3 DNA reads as TGTGCCAGCAGTTTATCCAAGTTTTTGACCCAAGAGACCCAGTACTTC.

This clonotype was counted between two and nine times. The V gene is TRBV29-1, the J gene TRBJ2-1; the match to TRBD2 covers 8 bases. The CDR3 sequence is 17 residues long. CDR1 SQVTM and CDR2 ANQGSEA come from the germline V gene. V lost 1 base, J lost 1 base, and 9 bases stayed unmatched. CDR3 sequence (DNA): TGCAGCGTTGAAGTCCTTCAGCGGGAGAGATCCTACAATGAGCAGTTCTTC. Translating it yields CSVEVLQRERSYNEQFF.

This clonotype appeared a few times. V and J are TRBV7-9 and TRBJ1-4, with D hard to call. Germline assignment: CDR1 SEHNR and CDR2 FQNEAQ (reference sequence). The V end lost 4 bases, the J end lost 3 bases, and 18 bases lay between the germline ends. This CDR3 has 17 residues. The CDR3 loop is CASSSNFGNYANEKLFF. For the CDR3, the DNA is TGTGCCAGCAGCTCGAATTTCGGAAACTATGCTAATGAAAAACTGTTTTTT.

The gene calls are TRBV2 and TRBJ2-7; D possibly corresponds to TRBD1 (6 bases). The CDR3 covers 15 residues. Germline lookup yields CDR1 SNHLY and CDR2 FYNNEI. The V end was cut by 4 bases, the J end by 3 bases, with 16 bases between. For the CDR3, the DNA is TGTGCCAGCAGTGGACCACAGGGCAGCTTCTACGAGCAGTACTTC. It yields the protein CASSGPQGSFYEQYF.

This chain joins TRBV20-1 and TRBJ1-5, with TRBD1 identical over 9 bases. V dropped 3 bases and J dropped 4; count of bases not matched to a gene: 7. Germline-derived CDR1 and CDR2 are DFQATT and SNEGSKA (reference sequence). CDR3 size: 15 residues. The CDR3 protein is CSARAFGTGNQPQHF. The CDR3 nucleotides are TGCAGTGCTAGGGCTTTTGGGACAGGGAATCAGCCCCAGCATTTT.

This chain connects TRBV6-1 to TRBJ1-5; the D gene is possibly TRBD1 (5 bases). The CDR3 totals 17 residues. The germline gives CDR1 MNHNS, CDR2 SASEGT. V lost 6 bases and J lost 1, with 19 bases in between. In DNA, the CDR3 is TGTGCCAGCAGCCCCCTTGGGGCAGATCAGAGCAATCAGCCCCAGCATTTT. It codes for CASSPLGADQSNQPQHF.

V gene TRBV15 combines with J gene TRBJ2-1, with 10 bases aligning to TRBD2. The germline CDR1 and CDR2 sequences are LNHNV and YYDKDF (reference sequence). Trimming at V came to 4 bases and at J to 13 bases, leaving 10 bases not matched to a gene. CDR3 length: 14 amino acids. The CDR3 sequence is CATSISLAGELQFF. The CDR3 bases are TGTGCCACCAGCATAAGTCTAGCGGGGGAGCTACAGTTCTTC.

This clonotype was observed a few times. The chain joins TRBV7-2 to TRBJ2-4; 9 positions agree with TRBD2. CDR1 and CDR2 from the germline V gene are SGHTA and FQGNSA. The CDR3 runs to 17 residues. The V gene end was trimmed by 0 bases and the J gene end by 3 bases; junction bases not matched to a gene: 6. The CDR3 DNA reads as TGTGCCAGCAGCTTAGCGGCGGGAGGGGTGGTCAAAAACATTCAGTACTTC. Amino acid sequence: CASSLAAGGVVKNIQYF.

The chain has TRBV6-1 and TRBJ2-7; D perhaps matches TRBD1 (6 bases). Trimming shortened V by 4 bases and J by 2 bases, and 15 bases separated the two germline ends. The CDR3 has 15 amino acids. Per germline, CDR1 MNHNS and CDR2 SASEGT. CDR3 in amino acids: CASSGTEKPTYEQYF. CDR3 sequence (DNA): TGTGCCAGCAGTGGGACAGAAAAGCCTACCTACGAGCAGTACTTC.

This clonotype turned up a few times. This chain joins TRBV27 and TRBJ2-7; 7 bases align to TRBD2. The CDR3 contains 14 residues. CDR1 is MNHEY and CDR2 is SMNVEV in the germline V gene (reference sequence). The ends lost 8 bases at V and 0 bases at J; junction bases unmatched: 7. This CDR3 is CASAISGDSYEQYF. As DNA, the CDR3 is TGTGCCAGCGCTATAAGCGGGGACTCCTACGAGCAGTACTTC.

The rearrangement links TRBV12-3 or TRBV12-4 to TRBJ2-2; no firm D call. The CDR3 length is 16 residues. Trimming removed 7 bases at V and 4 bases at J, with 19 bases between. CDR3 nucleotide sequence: TGTGCCAGCACCGCGGTGTCTGGGGTGAGCACCGGGGAGCTGTTTTTT. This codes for CASTAVSGVSTGELFF.